These T cell receptor beta chains were read from a single sample in a study of T cell repertoires in cytomegalovirus infection. TCRdb independently ran MiXCR on the reads; one entry per CDR3 protein. Of about 490,000 distinct CDR3 sequences listed, approximately 26% are singletons. Source material: PBMCs. The receptors come from a human donor in good health (CMV status not recorded). Some clones in this sample may be carry-over from other donors' samples. Each CDR3 is given with its conserved first and last residue. A D gene is named only where the DNA matches it firmly. Clone size is shown for a subset of rows, as once, few, many or a class of expanded clone.

>TRBV29-1|.|TRBJ2-5|TRBD1
TGCAGCGTTAGGGGGCGCCAAGAGACCCAGTACTTC
CSVRGRQETQYF
>TRBV7-8|many|TRBJ2-2|TRBD2
TGTGCCAGCAGCTTAGTCGGGACTAGCAACACCGGGGAGCTGTTTTTT
CASSLVGTSNTGELFF
>TRBV7-2|many|TRBJ1-6|.
TGTGCCAGCAGCTTCCCCGCCGGGGTGGGATCACCCCTCCACTTT
CASSFPAGVGSPLHF
>TRBV6-2/TRBV6-3|.|TRBJ2-4|.
TGTGCCAGCAGTCCCACAGGAATCAAAAACATTCAGTACTTC
CASSPTGIKNIQYF
>TRBV6-5|.|TRBJ2-2|TRBD1
TGTGCCAGCACCCGGGACAGGGTTCTCGTGGGGGGTGGGGAGCTGTTTTTT
CASTRDRVLVGGGELFF
>TRBV12-3/TRBV12-4|few|TRBJ1-2|.
TGTGCCAGCAGTTTCGGACGCGTCTATGGCTACACCTTC
CASSFGRVYGYTF
>TRBV7-3|many|TRBJ2-3|.
TGTGCCAGCAGCTCTACTAGCAGGGGAACAGATACGCAGTATTTT
CASSSTSRGTDTQYF
>TRBV27|few|TRBJ2-5|TRBD2
TGTGCCAGCAGTTTCCTCAGCGGGAGCGAAGAGACCCAGTACTTC
CASSFLSGSEETQYF
>TRBV29-1|few|TRBJ2-3|TRBD2
TGCAGCGGCATCCCTACTAGCGGGGCTAGCACAGATACGCAGTATTTT
CSGIPTSGASTDTQYF
>TRBV6-2/TRBV6-3|few|TRBJ2-7|.
TGTGCCAGCAGTTTTAATCCTTACGAGCAGTACTTC
CASSFNPYEQYF
>TRBV29-1|.|TRBJ2-5|TRBD2
TGCAGCGTTAGCGGGAGTTTAGAGACCCAGTACTTC
CSVSGSLETQYF
>TRBV12-3/TRBV12-4|.|TRBJ2-7|.
TGTGCCAGCAGTAACTTCCGCCTAGGCGAGCAGTACTTC
CASSNFRLGEQYF
>TRBV7-2|.|TRBJ2-1|.
TGTGCCAGCAGCCTGATGGGCGGGGCCTCCTACAATGAGCAGTTCTTC
CASSLMGGASYNEQFF
>TRBV11-2|.|TRBJ1-1|.
TGTGCCACCCGAAAGGGGCCGAACACTGAAGCTTTCTTT
CATRKGPNTEAFF
>TRBV2|few|TRBJ1-1|.
TGTGCCAGCAGGAAAACAGGGTTTTACACTGAAGCTTTCTTT
CASRKTGFYTEAFF
>TRBV5-5|.|TRBJ2-3|.
TGTGCCAGCAGCTTGGAGCGGGCAACAGATACGCAGTATTTT
CASSLERATDTQYF
>TRBV7-8|.|TRBJ2-3|TRBD2
TGTGCCAGCAGACCGGGACTAGCGGGGGCTAGCACAGATACGCAGTATTTT
CASRPGLAGASTDTQYF
>TRBV7-9|few|TRBJ2-7|.
TGTGCCAGCAGCTCCCCCCCGGAGAGGAACGAGCAGTACTTC
CASSSPPERNEQYF
>TRBV12-3/TRBV12-4|few|TRBJ2-1|.
TGTGCCAGCAGTCAACCCGGGACCTACAATGAGCAGTTCTTC
CASSQPGTYNEQFF
>TRBV7-6|many|TRBJ2-1|TRBD2
TGTGCCAGCAGCTTAGAGGTTGGTGGCAAGCGGGGGTACAATGAGCAGTTCTTC
CASSLEVGGKRGYNEQFF
>TRBV18|few|TRBJ1-4|.
TGTGCCAGCTCACCAATCGGTGCAACTAATGAAAAACTGTTTTTT
CASSPIGATNEKLFF
>TRBV15|.|TRBJ2-7|.
TGTGCCACCAGCAGAATTGAGACGGATTACGAGCAGTACTTC
CATSRIETDYEQYF
>TRBV28|.|TRBJ1-4|.
TGTGCCACCCAGTTTGGGAATGAAAAACTGTTTTTT
CATQFGNEKLFF
>TRBV23-1|.|TRBJ2-1|.
TGCGCCAGCAGTTCCAGGATATCCGAGTACAATGAGCAGTTCTTC
CASSSRISEYNEQFF
>TRBV15|few|TRBJ1-1|.
TGTGCCACCAGCAGGAAAGGGACGGTGAACACTGAAGCTTTCTTT
CATSRKGTVNTEAFF
>TRBV2|.|TRBJ1-5|.
TGTGCCAGCAACGAAGGGAATAGCAATCAGCCCCAGCATTTT
CASNEGNSNQPQHF
>TRBV28|.|TRBJ2-5|TRBD2
TGTGCCAGCAGGACGCCCTCAGCGGGGGAAGAGACCCAGTACTTC
CASRTPSAGEETQYF
>TRBV6-6|few|TRBJ2-7|.
TGTGCCAGCAGTTGGGGGAAGGCCTACGAGCAGTACTTC
CASSWGKAYEQYF
>TRBV30|.|TRBJ2-3|TRBD2
TGTGCCGCTCCGGGACTAGCGGGAGGTATAGATACGCAGTATTTT
CAAPGLAGGIDTQYF
>TRBV7-2|.|TRBJ2-2|.
TGTGCCAGCAGCTACGGGCCCAGGGACACCGGGGAGCTGTTTTTT
CASSYGPRDTGELFF
>TRBV12-3/TRBV12-4|.|TRBJ1-2|TRBD1
TGTGCCAGCAGTCCCTGGGGGACAGGGGGCAGCTATGGCTACACCTTC
CASSPWGTGGSYGYTF
>TRBV7-8|few|TRBJ2-7|.
TGTGCCAGCAGCATGACACGGGACTACGAGCAGTACTTC
CASSMTRDYEQYF
>TRBV29-1|few|TRBJ2-1|.
TGCAGCGTTCCCGGGAATGAGCAGTTCTTC
CSVPGNEQFF
>TRBV7-2|.|TRBJ2-1|TRBD2
TGTGCCAGCAGCTACCCGACGGGGGGTGGTAGCGATGAGCAGTTCTTC
CASSYPTGGGSDEQFF
>TRBV11-2|.|TRBJ2-3|TRBD2
TGTGCCAGCAGCCCCGCCGTTCTTCCGGGAGGGCCTAGCACAGATACGCAGTATTTT
CASSPAVLPGGPSTDTQYF
>TRBV7-2|many|TRBJ2-3|TRBD2
TGTGCCAGCAGCTTAGTTGCGGGAGGGTGGGGCACAGATACGCAGTATTTT
CASSLVAGGWGTDTQYF
>TRBV11-3|.|TRBJ1-3|.
TGTGCCAGCTCCAGCGGGAGCTCTGGAAACACCATATATTTT
CASSSGSSGNTIYF
>TRBV4-3|.|TRBJ2-2|.
TGCGCCAGCAGCCAAGAAGCCAGCGGGTGGAACACCGGGGAGCTGTTTTTT
CASSQEASGWNTGELFF
>TRBV28|few|TRBJ2-3|.
TGTGCCAGCAGTACTCAGCGCGGTACGCAGTATTTT
CASSTQRGTQYF
>TRBV27|.|TRBJ2-3|TRBD2
TGTGCCAGCAGTCCCTTTAGGACTAGCGGGAACACAGATACGCAGTATTTT
CASSPFRTSGNTDTQYF
>TRBV6-2/TRBV6-3|few|TRBJ2-7|.
TGTGCCAGCGGGGAAAGACTAAGCCACGAGCAGTACTTC
CASGERLSHEQYF
>TRBV15|few|TRBJ2-7|.
TGTGCCACCAGCAGAGTTAATGGCGAGCAGTACTTC
CATSRVNGEQYF
>TRBV6-1|.|TRBJ1-2|.
TGTGCCAGCAGGATGGGGGTCCTCTATGGCTACACCTTC
CASRMGVLYGYTF
>TRBV28|few|TRBJ1-2|TRBD1
TGTGCCAGCAGCCGACAGGGGGGGTACTATGGCTACACCTTC
CASSRQGGYYGYTF
>TRBV7-2|many|TRBJ2-3|TRBD2
TGTGCCAGCAGCACAATCCTGCGGGGGGACCGTTCAGATACGCAGTATTTT
CASSTILRGDRSDTQYF
>TRBV7-9|few|TRBJ2-1|.
TGTGCCAGCAGCCTGCCCTTTCGGGAGAGCTCCTACAATGAGCAGTTCTTC
CASSLPFRESSYNEQFF
>TRBV7-2|many|TRBJ2-7|.
TGTGCCAGCAGCTTAGTCCCTACTCGCTCGGACCGCGAGCAGTACTTC
CASSLVPTRSDREQYF
>TRBV6-5|many|TRBJ1-1|.
TGTGCCAGCAGTTACGGGCTAGCTTTTGGGGCTTTCTTT
CASSYGLAFGAFF
>TRBV19|.|TRBJ1-2|.
TGTGCCAGTAGTATCTTGGGACGTCCCTCCAACTATGGCTACACCTTC
CASSILGRPSNYGYTF
>TRBV19|few|TRBJ2-3|.
TGTGCCAGTAGTATTGGACAGCCCACAGATACGCAGTATTTT
CASSIGQPTDTQYF
>TRBV19|.|TRBJ2-1|.
TGTGCCAGTAGTATAGGGCTAGCGCCCAATGAGCAGTTCTTC
CASSIGLAPNEQFF
>TRBV6-6|.|TRBJ2-3|.
TGTGCCAGCAGCCAGGGGGGGCTTCCCTACACAGATACGCAGTATTTT
CASSQGGLPYTDTQYF
>TRBV15|.|TRBJ1-2|.
TGTGCCACCAGCAGAGATCCCTACAGGCGCGGGGGCTACACCTTC
CATSRDPYRRGGYTF